The present T cell receptor beta chain was sequenced within a study of blood T cell repertoires in COVID-19. In the study overall: The samples span acute and convalescent COVID-19 from the United States, Italy and Spain. T cells, B-cell-depleted T cells, or PBMCs provided the cDNA or gDNA that served as material.

Patients in Seattle were enrolled during active infection, then followed longitudinally. CDR1 GTSNPN and CDR2 SVGIG come from the germline V gene (reference sequence). Trimming shortened V by 2 bases and J by 0 bases, and 17 bases separated the two germline ends. The CDR3 has 16 residues. In the original processing: Amplifying reference gene primers gave estimates of nucleated cell counts. The assay was immunoSEQ multiplex PCR, and TCRdb's table has in-frame clones only and misses some. V and J calls and clone size follow that table, whereas D and trimming were derived from the DNA. Of hundreds of thousands of clones in the sample, about 88% were seen once.

The sequence was collected from a woman between 25 and 40 years old with COVID-19, enrolled during active disease. Material: peripheral blood. The rearrangement uses TRBV30 and TRBJ2-7; a possible D gene is TRBD2 (5 bases). CDR3 nucleotide sequence: TGTGCCTGGAGTTCCCCCCCCAGCGGCTACTCCTACGAGCAGTACTTC. Residues: CAWSSPPSGYSYEQYF.